This T cell receptor (beta chain) appears in the sequencing data of a study of CXCR3-negative and CXCR3-positive naive CD8 T cells. The TRB libraries of cDNA were built by UMI-labeled 5' RACE. TCRdb re-analyzed the 5' RACE reads; it lists each CDR3 protein once, without DNA. The specimen's table records under 85,000 distinct CDR3 sequences. Study results and limitations: Fresh PBMCs served for most assays, and CXCR3 expression fell partially after cryopreservation. TRB CDR3 hydrophobicity was greater in CXCR3-positive naive cells than in CXCR3-negative naive cells.

Comments on this clonotype: As yet, its antigen is unknown.

This sequence originates from a human donor in good health. Some clones in this sample may be carry-over from other donors' samples. Material: naive CXCR3+ CD8+ T cells from blood. Subset of the sample: CD45RO-CCR7+CD27+CD95- naive CD8+ T cells expressing CXCR3 (TNR3+).

This CDR3 is CASSPRDSLYGYTF. The rearrangement links TRBV7-6 to TRBJ1-2; TCRdb reports TRBD1, a call that lacks DNA to check it against. The germline gives CDR1 SGHVS, CDR2 FNYEAQ. This CDR3 is 14 amino acids long.